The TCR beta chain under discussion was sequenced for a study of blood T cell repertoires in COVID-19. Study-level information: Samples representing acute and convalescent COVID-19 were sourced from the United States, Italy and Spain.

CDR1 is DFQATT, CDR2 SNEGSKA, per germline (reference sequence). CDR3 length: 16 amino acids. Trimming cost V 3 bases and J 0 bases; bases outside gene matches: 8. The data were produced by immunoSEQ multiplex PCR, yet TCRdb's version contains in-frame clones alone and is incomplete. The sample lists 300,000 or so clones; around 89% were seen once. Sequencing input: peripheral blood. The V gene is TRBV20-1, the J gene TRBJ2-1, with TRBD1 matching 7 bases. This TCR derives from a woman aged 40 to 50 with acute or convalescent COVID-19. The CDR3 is CSASTTWDSSYNEQFF. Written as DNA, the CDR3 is TGCAGTGCTAGTACCACCTGGGACAGCTCCTACAATGAGCAGTTCTTC.